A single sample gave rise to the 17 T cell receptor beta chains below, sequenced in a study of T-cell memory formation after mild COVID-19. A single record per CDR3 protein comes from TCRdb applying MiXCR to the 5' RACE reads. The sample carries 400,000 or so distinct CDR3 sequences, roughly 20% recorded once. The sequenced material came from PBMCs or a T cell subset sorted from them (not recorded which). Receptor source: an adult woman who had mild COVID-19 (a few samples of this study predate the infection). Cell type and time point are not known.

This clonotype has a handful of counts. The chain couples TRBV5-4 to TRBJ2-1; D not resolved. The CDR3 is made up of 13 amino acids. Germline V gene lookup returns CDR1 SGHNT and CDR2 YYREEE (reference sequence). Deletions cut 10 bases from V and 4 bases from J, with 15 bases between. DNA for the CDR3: TGTGCCGCCGGAACACCCGCATACAATGAGCAGTTCTTC. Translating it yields CAAGTPAYNEQFF.

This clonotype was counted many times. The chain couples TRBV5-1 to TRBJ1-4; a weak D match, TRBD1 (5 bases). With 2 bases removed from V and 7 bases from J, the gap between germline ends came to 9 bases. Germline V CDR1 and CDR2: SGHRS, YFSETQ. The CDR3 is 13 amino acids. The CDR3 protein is CASSFQGGEKLFF. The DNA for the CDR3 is TGCGCCAGCAGCTTCCAGGGAGGTGAAAAACTGTTTTTT.

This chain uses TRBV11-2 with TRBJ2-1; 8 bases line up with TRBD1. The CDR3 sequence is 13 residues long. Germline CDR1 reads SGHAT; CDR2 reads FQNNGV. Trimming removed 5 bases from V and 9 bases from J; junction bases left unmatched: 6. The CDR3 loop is CASSITGGGEQFF. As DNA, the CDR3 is TGTGCCAGCAGCATTACAGGGGGTGGTGAGCAGTTCTTC.

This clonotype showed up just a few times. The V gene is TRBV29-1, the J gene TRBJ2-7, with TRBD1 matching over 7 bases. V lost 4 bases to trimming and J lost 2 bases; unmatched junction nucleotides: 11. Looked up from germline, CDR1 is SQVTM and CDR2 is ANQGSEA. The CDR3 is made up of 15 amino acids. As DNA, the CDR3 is TGCAGCGTTGTAGGGGGACAGCAGTCCCCCTACGAGCAGTACTTC. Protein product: CSVVGGQQSPYEQYF.

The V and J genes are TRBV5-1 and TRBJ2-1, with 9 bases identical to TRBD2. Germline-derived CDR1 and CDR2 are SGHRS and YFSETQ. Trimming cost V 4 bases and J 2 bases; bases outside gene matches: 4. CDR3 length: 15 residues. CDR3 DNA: TGCGCCAGCAGCCGCGGGAGGGGCCCCTACAATGAGCAGTTCTTC. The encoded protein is CASSRGRGPYNEQFF.

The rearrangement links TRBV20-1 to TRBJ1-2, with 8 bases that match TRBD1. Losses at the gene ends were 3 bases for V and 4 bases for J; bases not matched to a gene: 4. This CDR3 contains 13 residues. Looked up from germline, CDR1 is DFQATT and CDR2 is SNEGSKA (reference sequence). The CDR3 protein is CSASRDRIYGYTF. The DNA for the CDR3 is TGCAGTGCTAGTAGGGACAGGATCTATGGCTACACCTTC.

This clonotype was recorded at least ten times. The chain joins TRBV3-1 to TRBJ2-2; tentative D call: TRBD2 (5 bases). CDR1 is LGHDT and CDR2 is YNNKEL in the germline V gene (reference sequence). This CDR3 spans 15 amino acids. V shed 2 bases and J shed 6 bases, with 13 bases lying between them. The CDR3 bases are TGTGCCAGCAGCCAACGGGCCTCGGAGGCCGGGGAGCTGTTTTTT. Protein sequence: CASSQRASEAGELFF. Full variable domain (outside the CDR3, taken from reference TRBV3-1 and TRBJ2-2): DTAVSQTPKYLVTQMGNDKSIKCEQNLGHDTMYWYKQDSKKFLKIMFSYNNKELIINETVPNRFSPKSPDKAHLNLHINSLELGDSAVYFCASSQRASEAGELFFGEGSRLTVL.

CDR3 amino acids: CASSYFSRGLGSSYEQYF. DNA of the CDR3: TGTGCCAGCAGCTACTTCTCGCGGGGCTTAGGCAGCTCCTACGAGCAGTACTTC. This chain connects TRBV7-2 to TRBJ2-7, with a possible D match to TRBD2 (6 bases). The germline CDR1 and CDR2 sequences are SGHTA and FQGNSA. This CDR3 comprises 18 residues. The ends were cut back, 4 bases at V and 0 bases at J, with 22 bases in the middle.

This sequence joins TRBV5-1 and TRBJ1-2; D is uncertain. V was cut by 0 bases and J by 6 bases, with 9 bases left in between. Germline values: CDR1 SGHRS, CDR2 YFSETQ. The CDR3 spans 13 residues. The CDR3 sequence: CASSLEWLDGYTF. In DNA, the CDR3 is TGCGCCAGCAGCTTGGAATGGTTGGATGGCTACACCTTC.

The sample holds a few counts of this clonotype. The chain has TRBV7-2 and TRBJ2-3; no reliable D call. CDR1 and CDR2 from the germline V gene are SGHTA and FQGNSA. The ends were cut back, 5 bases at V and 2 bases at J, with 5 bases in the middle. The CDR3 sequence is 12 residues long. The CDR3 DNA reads TGTGCCAGCAGCAAAGCCACAGATACGCAGTATTTT. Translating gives CASSKATDTQYF.

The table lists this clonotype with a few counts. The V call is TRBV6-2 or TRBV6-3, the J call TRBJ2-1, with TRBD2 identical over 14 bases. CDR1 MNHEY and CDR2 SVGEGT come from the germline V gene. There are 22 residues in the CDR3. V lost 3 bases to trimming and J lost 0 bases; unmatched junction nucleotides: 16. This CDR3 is CASSYLPRRLAGGLSSYNEQFF. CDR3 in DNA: TGTGCCAGCAGTTATTTACCCCGGAGACTAGCGGGAGGGCTGAGCTCCTACAATGAGCAGTTCTTC.

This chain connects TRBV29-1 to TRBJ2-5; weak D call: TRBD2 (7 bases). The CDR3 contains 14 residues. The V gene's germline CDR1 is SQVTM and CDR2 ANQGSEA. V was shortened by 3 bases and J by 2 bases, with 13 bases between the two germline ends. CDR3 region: CSVEGGALQETQYF. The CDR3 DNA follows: TGCAGCGTTGAGGGGGGGGCCCTTCAAGAGACCCAGTACTTC. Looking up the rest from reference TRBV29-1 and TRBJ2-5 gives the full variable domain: SAVISQKPSRDICQRGTSLTIQCQVDSQVTMMFWYRQQPGQSLTLIATANQGSEATYESGFVIDKFPISRPNLTFSTLTVSNMSPEDSSIYLCSVEGGALQETQYFGPGTRLLVL.

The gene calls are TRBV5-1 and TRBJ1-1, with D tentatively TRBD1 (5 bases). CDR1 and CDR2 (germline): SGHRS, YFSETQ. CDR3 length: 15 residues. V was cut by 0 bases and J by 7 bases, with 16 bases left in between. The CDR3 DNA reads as TGCGCCAGCAGCTTGGCCACGGGCAGGGAAAGTGAAGCTTTCTTT. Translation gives CASSLATGRESEAFF. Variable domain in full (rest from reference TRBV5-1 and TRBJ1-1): KAGVTQTPRYLIKTRGQQVTLSCSPISGHRSVSWYQQTPGQGLQFLFEYFSETQRNKGNFPGRFSGRQFSNSRSEMNVSTLELGDSALYLCASSLATGRESEAFFGQGTRLTVV.

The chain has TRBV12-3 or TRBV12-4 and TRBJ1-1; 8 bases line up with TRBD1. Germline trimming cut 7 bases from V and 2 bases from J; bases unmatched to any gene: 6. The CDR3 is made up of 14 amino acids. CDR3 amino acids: CASNRAGGNTEAFF. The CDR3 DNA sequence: TGTGCCAGCAATCGCGCAGGGGGCAACACTGAAGCTTTCTTT.

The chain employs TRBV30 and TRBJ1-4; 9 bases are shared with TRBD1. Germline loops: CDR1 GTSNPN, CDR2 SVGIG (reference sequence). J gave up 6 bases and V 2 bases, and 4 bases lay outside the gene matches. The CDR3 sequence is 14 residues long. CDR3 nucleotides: TGTGCCTGGAGTCCCGGGACAGGGTATGAAAAACTGTTTTTT. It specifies CAWSPGTGYEKLFF.

This chain's CDR3 is CASSVASGGGEKLFF. The CDR3 coding sequence is TGTGCCAGCAGCGTAGCTTCAGGGGGAGGTGAAAAACTGTTTTTT. The chain recombines TRBV9 with TRBJ1-4; 7 nucleotides match TRBD1. This CDR3 comprises 15 residues. Germline CDR1 is SGDLS and CDR2 is YYNGEE. V lost 0 bases to trimming and J lost 7 bases; unmatched junction nucleotides: 6.

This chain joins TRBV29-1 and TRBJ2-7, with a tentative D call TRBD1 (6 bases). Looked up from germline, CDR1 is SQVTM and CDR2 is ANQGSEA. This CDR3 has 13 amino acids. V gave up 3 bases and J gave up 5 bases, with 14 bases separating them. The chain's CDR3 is CSVEGQSGHEQYF. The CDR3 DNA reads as TGCAGCGTTGAGGGACAAAGCGGCCACGAGCAGTACTTC.